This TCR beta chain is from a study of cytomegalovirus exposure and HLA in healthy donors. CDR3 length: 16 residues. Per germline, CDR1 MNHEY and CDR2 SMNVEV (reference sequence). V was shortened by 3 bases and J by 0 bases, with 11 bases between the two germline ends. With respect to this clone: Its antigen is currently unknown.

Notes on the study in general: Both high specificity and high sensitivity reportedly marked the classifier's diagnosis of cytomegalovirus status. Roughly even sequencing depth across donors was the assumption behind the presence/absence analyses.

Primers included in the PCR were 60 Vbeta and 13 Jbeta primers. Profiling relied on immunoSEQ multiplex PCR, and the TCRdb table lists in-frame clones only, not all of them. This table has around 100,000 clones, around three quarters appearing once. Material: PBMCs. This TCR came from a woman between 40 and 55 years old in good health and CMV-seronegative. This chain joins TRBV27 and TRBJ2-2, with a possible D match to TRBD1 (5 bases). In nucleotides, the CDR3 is TGTGCCAGCAGTTTTAGGGGTGGCACGAACACCGGGGAGCTGTTTTTT. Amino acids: CASSFRGGTNTGELFF.